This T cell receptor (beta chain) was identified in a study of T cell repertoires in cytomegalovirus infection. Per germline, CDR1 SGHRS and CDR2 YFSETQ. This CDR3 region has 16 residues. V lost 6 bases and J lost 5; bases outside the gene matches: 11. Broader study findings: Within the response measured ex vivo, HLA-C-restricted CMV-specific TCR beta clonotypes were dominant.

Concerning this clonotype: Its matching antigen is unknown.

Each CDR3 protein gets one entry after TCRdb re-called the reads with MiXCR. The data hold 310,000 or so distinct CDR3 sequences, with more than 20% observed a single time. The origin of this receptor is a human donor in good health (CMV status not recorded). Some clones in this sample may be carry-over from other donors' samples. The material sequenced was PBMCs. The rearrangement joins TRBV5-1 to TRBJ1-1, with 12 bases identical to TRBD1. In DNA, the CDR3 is TGCGCCAGCAAAGTCCCGGGACAGGGGGCGCTTACTGAAGCTTTCTTT. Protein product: CASKVPGQGALTEAFF.